The next 18 T cell receptor beta chains were all read from a single sample in a study of vaccination and CD4 T cells after COVID-19. The treatment: roughly 10-day PBMC culture with coronavirus spike peptide pools or control peptides (ViraFEST assay). Pre-COVID-19 pandemic sampling (2011-2018) yielded the unexposed donor's CD4+ T cells. The Oncomine TCR Beta short-read assay was applied to DNA of cultured CD4+ T cells. TCRdb re-called the PCR reads with MiXCR, one entry per CDR3 protein. The table records 2,000 to 2,500 distinct CDR3 sequences, 20% to 25% of them present only once. Their antigen targets remain unknown. The sequenced sample was CD4+ T cells from blood, cultured in vitro. All receptors derive from a human donor in good health.

The chain recombines TRBV30 with TRBJ1-5; weak D call: TRBD1 (5 bases). Trimming took 0 bases from V and 5 from J, leaving 11 bases between them. The germline V gene encodes CDR1 GTSNPN and CDR2 SVGIG (reference sequence). The CDR3 spans 14 residues. CDR3 sequence (DNA): TGTGCCTGGAGTGTACCAGGGTGGCATCAGCCCCAGCATTTT. This encodes CAWSVPGWHQPQHF.

This clonotype is medium-sized. The V call is TRBV6-5, the J call TRBJ1-5; D is perhaps TRBD1 (6 bases). The CDR3 extends over 14 amino acids. Deletions cut 4 bases from V and 2 bases from J, with 9 bases between. CDR1 is MNHEY, CDR2 SVGAGI, per germline. Here the CDR3 DNA reads TGTGCCAGCAGTTTCAACAGGGGCAATCAGCCCCAGCATTTT. Amino acids: CASSFNRGNQPQHF.

By sample fraction, this clonotype is medium-sized. The chain carries TRBV20-1 and TRBJ1-5, with D tentatively TRBD1 (5 bases). Between the trimmed V and J ends, which lost 0 bases and 4 bases, there was a span of 13 bases. This CDR3 has 15 amino acids. Germline CDR1 reads DFQATT; CDR2 reads SNEGSKA (reference sequence). In DNA, the CDR3 is TGCAGTGCTAGAGATAGCAGGGATATAAATCAGCCCCAGCATTTT. Amino acids: CSARDSRDINQPQHF.

The sample holds a few counts of this clonotype. The chain employs TRBV10-3 and TRBJ1-2, with D perhaps TRBD1 (5 bases). The CDR3 has 14 residues. CDR1 ENHRY and CDR2 SYGVKD come from the germline V gene. V was shortened by 5 bases and J by 1 base, with 11 bases between the two germline ends. The CDR3 DNA follows: TGTGCCATCAGTCGGGGGGACTATAACTATGGCTACACCTTC. The encoded protein is CAISRGDYNYGYTF.

The genes are TRBV10-3 and TRBJ1-1; no definite D call. The V end lost 10 bases, the J end lost 1 base, and 16 bases lay between the germline ends. From germline, CDR1 is ENHRY and CDR2 SYGVKD. The CDR3 has 14 residues. The CDR3 DNA sequence: TGTGCCACCAGAGACGACGGCCGGAACACTGAAGCTTTCTTT. Its translation: CATRDDGRNTEAFF.

This clonotype was seen only a few times. The chain recombines TRBV20-1 with TRBJ1-1; D unresolved. The CDR3 is 11 amino acids. Trimming took 2 bases from V and 5 from J, leaving 6 bases between them. The V gene's germline CDR1 is DFQATT and CDR2 SNEGSKA (reference sequence). The CDR3 DNA follows: TGCAGTGCTAGACAATGGACTGAAGCTTTCTTT. It translates to CSARQWTEAFF.

There are a few counts of this clonotype. V gene TRBV20-1 combines with J gene TRBJ1-3; D is undetermined. In germline, CDR1 is DFQATT, CDR2 SNEGSKA (reference sequence). The CDR3 is 14 amino acids. With 3 bases removed from V and 6 bases from J, the gap between germline ends came to 15 bases. The CDR3 region is CSASPSGLPNTIYF. CDR3 DNA: TGCAGTGCTAGTCCTTCGGGTCTGCCAAACACCATATATTTT.

There are a few counts of this clonotype. This rearrangement joins TRBV20-1 to TRBJ2-7, with D possibly matching TRBD2 (7 bases). V lost 5 bases to trimming and J lost 4 bases, with 15 bases between them. The CDR3 has 13 residues. CDR1 and CDR2 from the germline V gene are DFQATT and SNEGSKA (reference sequence). The CDR3 region is CSAGGAGVYEQYF. The DNA for the CDR3 is TGCAGTGCTGGGGGCGCGGGAGTTTACGAGCAGTACTTC.

This clonotype was picked up a small number of times. The rearrangement links TRBV20-1 to TRBJ2-7; the match to TRBD1 covers 7 bases. Germline-derived CDR1 and CDR2 are DFQATT and SNEGSKA (reference sequence). The CDR3 consists of 11 residues. Losses at the gene ends were 7 bases for V and 2 bases for J; bases not matched to a gene: 2. In DNA, the CDR3 is TGCAGTGGACAGGGAACCTACGAGCAGTACTTC. This codes for CSGQGTYEQYF.

The chain combines TRBV4-1 with TRBJ2-5; TRBD2 might be the D (6 bases). This CDR3 is 15 amino acids long. The V end lost 4 bases, the J end lost 4 bases, and 16 bases lay between the germline ends. Germline assignment: CDR1 MGHRA and CDR2 YSYEKL. The CDR3 spells CASSLPGGKIETQYF. The CDR3 bases are TGCGCCAGCAGCCTCCCAGGAGGGAAGATAGAGACCCAGTACTTC.

This clonotype was observed a handful of times. The V gene is TRBV20-1, the J gene TRBJ2-3; TRBD2 matches at 10 bases. Germline CDR1 is DFQATT and CDR2 is SNEGSKA (reference sequence). Trimming cost V 1 base and J 3 bases; bases outside gene matches: 4. The CDR3 has 15 amino acids. In DNA, the CDR3 is TGCAGTGCTAGAGGGCTAGCGGGAGCTACAGATACGCAGTATTTT. Translated: CSARGLAGATDTQYF.

By its share, this clonotype is medium-sized. The chain is built from TRBV20-1 and TRBJ2-3; 8 nucleotides agree with TRBD2. The V gene end was trimmed by 6 bases and the J gene end by 2 bases; junction bases not matched to a gene: 4. Germline values: CDR1 DFQATT, CDR2 SNEGSKA (reference sequence). The CDR3 is 13 amino acids. CDR3 sequence (DNA): TGCAGTGCCGGGGGACTAGTCACAGATACGCAGTATTTT. The encoded protein is CSAGGLVTDTQYF.

The chain uses TRBV5-4 and TRBJ2-3; 8 bases align to TRBD2. The CDR3 is 15 residues long. Germline CDR1 is SGHNT and CDR2 is YYREEE (reference sequence). Trimming at V came to 0 bases and at J to 3 bases, leaving 3 bases not matched to a gene. This chain's CDR3 is CASSLAAGATDTQYF. CDR3 DNA sequence: TGTGCCAGCAGCTTGGCAGCGGGGGCTACAGATACGCAGTATTTT.

The J gene is TRBJ2-1, the V gene TRBV11-3, with D possibly being TRBD1 (5 bases). The CDR3 has 15 amino acids. Looked up from germline, CDR1 is SGHNT and CDR2 is YENEEA. Between the trimmed V and J ends, which lost 0 bases and 4 bases, there was a span of 10 bases. The CDR3 spells CASSLDSGQYNEQFF. CDR3 in DNA: TGTGCCAGCAGCTTAGATTCAGGACAATACAATGAGCAGTTCTTC.

V gene TRBV7-2 combines with J gene TRBJ1-2, with TRBD1 identical over 8 bases. Germline V CDR1 and CDR2: SGHTA, FQGNSA. V was clipped by 0 bases and J by 6 bases; unmatched bases: 9. The CDR3 is 16 amino acids. CDR3 region: CASSLAGQGARHGYTF. The DNA of the CDR3 is TGTGCCAGCAGCTTAGCGGGGCAGGGGGCGCGTCATGGCTACACCTTC.

The chain couples TRBV30 to TRBJ2-3; D not certain. The germline V gene has CDR1 GTSNPN and CDR2 SVGIG (reference sequence). V was shortened by 2 bases and J by 0 bases, with 6 bases between the two germline ends. The CDR3 has 13 residues. Written as DNA, the CDR3 is TGTGCCTGGAGTACCGTGAGCACAGATACGCAGTATTTT. Translation gives CAWSTVSTDTQYF.

This chain joins TRBV6-1 and TRBJ2-3, with TRBD2 matching 7 bases. The germline V gene encodes CDR1 MNHNS and CDR2 SASEGT. The trim removed 7 bases at V and 7 bases at J, leaving 11 bases unmatched. The length of the CDR3 is 14 residues. The CDR3: CASILWGGRNTQYF. CDR3 DNA sequence: TGTGCCAGCATCCTTTGGGGGGGTAGGAATACGCAGTATTTT.

The chain links TRBV5-1 to TRBJ1-1; D perhaps matches TRBD1 (6 bases). The CDR3 is made up of 14 amino acids. The germline CDR1 and CDR2 sequences are SGHRS and YFSETQ. V was shortened by 4 bases and J by 2 bases, with 12 bases between the two germline ends. The CDR3 DNA reads as TGCGCCAGCAGCCCCGGGACAATAAACACTGAAGCTTTCTTT. Translated, it gives CASSPGTINTEAFF.